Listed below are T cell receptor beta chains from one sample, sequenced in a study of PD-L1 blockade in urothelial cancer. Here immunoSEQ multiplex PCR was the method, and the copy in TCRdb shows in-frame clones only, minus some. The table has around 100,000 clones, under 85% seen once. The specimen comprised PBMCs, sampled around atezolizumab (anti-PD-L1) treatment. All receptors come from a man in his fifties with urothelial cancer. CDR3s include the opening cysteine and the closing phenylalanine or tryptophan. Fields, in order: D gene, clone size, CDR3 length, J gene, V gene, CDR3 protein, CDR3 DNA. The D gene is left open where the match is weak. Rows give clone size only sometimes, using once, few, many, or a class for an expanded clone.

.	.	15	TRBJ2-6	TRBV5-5	CASSLVRAGANVLTF	TGTGCCAGCAGCTTGGTCCGGGCTGGGGCCAACGTCCTGACTTTC
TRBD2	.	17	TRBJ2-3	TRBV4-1	CASSPGLVSGRGDTQYF	TGCGCCAGCAGCCCCGGGTTGGTGAGCGGGAGGGGAGATACGCAGTATTTT
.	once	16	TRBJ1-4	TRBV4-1	CASSQDRFVGAEKLFF	TGCGCCAGCAGCCAAGATCGGTTTGTGGGGGCAGAAAAACTGTTTTTT
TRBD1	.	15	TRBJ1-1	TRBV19	CASSIQTGAGTEAFF	TGTGCCAGTAGTATCCAGACAGGGGCAGGGACTGAAGCTTTCTTT
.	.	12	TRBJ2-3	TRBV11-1	CASSPNTDTQYF	TGTGCCAGCAGCCCAAACACAGATACGCAGTATTTT
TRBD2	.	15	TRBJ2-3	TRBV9	CASSVASGATDTQYF	TGTGCCAGCAGCGTAGCTAGCGGGGCCACAGATACGCAGTATTTT
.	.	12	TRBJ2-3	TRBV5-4	CASSSSTDTQYF	TGTGCCAGCAGCTCTAGCACAGATACGCAGTATTTT
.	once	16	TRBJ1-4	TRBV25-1	CASSELAPARGEKLFF	TGTGCCAGCAGTGAACTCGCCCCAGCCAGAGGGGAAAAACTGTTTTTT
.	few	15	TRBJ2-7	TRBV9	CASSVDDRHSYEQYF	TGTGCCAGCAGCGTAGACGACAGGCACTCCTACGAGCAGTACTTC
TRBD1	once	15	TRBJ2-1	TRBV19	CASSNYRGVYNEQFF	TGTGCCAGTAGTAATTACAGGGGAGTATACAATGAGCAGTTCTTC
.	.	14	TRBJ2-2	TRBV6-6	CATRGVDFTGELFF	TGTGCCACCCGCGGCGTGGACTTCACCGGGGAGCTGTTTTTT
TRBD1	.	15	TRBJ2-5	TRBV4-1	CASSRRQGIQETQYF	TGCGCCAGCAGCCGTAGACAGGGGATTCAGGAGACCCAGTACTTC
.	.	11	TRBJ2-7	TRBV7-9	CASSSRQDWYF	TGTGCCAGCAGCTCCCGACAGGATTGGTACTTC
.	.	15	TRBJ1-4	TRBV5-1	CASSLEGGVGEKLFF	TGCGCCAGCAGCTTGGAAGGGGGGGTAGGCGAAAAACTGTTTTTT
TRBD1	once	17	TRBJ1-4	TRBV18	CASSPQSRDRGNEKLFF	TGTGCCAGCTCACCACAGAGCCGGGACAGGGGGAATGAAAAACTGTTTTTT
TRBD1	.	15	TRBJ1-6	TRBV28	CASSTRTGNYSPLHF	TGTGCCAGCAGTACAAGGACAGGAAACTATTCACCCCTCCACTTT
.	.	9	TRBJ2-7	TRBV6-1	CASGTLMDF	TGTGCCAGCGGGACATTAATGGACTTC
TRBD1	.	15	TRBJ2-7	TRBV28	CASRPGTGSSYEQYF	TGTGCCAGCAGGCCCGGGACAGGGAGCTCCTACGAGCAGTACTTC
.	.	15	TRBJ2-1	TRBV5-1	CASSLEATTNNEQFF	TGCGCCAGCAGCTTGGAGGCCACGACTAATAATGAGCAGTTCTTC
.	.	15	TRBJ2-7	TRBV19	CASSIPSRASYEQYF	TGTGCCAGTAGTATCCCTAGCAGAGCCAGCTACGAGCAGTACTTC
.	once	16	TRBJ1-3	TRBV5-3	CARSLGSWSSGNTIYF	TGTGCCAGAAGCTTGGGTAGCTGGTCCTCTGGAAACACCATATATTTT
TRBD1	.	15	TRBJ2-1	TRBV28	CASSFSGTGVNEQFF	TGTGCCAGCAGTTTCTCCGGGACAGGGGTCAATGAGCAGTTCTTC
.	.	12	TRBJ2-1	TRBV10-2	CASSGLPNEQFF	TGCGCCAGCAGTGGACTCCCCAATGAGCAGTTCTTC
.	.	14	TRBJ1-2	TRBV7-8	CATTDPGANYGYTF	TGTGCCACAACGGACCCGGGAGCTAACTATGGCTACACCTTC
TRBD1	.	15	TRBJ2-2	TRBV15	CATSTRQGNTGELFF	TGTGCCACCAGCACTAGACAGGGGAACACCGGGGAGCTGTTTTTT
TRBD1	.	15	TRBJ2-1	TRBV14	CASSHLDGQDNEQFF	TGTGCCAGCAGCCACCTTGACGGACAGGACAATGAGCAGTTCTTC
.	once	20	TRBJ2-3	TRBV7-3	CASSFKKGGGTALSTDTQYF	TGTGCCAGCAGCTTCAAAAAGGGTGGTGGGACTGCCCTGTCGACAGATACGCAGTATTTT
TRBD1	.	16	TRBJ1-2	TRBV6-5	CASSYERTGGINGYTF	TGTGCCAGCAGTTACGAAAGGACAGGGGGAATAAATGGCTACACCTTC
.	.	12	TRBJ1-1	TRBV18	CASSPPSGEAFF	TGTGCCAGCTCACCACCTTCCGGTGAAGCTTTCTTT
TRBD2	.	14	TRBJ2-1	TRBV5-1	CASSSGLGWNEQFF	TGCGCCAGCAGCTCGGGACTAGGGTGGAATGAGCAGTTCTTC
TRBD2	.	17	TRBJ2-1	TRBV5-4	CASSSGLAAITYNEQFF	TGTGCCAGCAGCTCGGGACTAGCGGCGATTACCTACAATGAGCAGTTCTTC
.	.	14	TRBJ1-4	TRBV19	CASRRRDTNEKLFF	TGTGCCAGTAGGCGGAGGGATACTAATGAAAAACTGTTTTTT
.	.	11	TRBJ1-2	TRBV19	CASRANYGYTF	TGTGCCAGCAGGGCTAACTATGGCTACACCTTC
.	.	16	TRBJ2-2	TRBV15	CATSRPGSTNTGELFF	TGTGCCACCAGCAGACCCGGGAGCACTAACACCGGGGAGCTGTTTTTT
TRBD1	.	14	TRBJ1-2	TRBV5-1	CASSLGQANYGYTF	TGCGCCAGCAGCCTAGGACAGGCTAACTATGGCTACACCTTC
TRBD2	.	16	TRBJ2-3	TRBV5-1	CASSLASGREADTQYF	TGCGCCAGCAGCTTGGCTAGCGGGAGGGAGGCAGATACGCAGTATTTT